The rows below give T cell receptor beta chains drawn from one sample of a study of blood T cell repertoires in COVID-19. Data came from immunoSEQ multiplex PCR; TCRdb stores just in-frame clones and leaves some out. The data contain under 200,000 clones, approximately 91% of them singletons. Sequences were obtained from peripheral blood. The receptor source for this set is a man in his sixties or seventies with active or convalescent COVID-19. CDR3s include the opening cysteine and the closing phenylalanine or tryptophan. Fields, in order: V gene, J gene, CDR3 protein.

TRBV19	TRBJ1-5	CASSPYSSQPQHF
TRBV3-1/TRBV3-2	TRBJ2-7	CASSQGSAYEQYF
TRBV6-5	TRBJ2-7	CATTRGGSSYEQYF
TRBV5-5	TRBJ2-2	CASSSFGSGANTGELFF
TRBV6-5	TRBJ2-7	CASSGGASSYEQYF
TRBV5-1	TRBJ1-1	CASSLGRWGGTEAFF
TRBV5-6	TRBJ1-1	CASTLRLNTEAFF
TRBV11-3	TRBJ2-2	CASSLGRVDTGELFF
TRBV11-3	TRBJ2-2	CATHKGNGELFF
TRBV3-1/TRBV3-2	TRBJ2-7	CASSQDGWGGQSYEQYF
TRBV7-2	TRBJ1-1	CASSLGQVPTEAFF
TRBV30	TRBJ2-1	CAWSPNQGRVSGQFF
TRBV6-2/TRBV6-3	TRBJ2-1	CASSFGLAGLGEQFF
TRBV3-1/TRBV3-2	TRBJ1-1	CAPEDLRHRSTEAFF
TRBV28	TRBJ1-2	CASSTTGGILNYGYTF
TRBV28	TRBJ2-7	CASSLGGVPYEQYF
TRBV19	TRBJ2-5	CASSTQTDQETQYF
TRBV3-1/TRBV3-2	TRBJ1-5	CASSQQAGHQPQHF
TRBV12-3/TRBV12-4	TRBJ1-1	CASSYQGYTEAFF
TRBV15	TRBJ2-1	CATSRDKTGRQFF
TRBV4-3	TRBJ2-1	CASRSSKSSYNEQFF
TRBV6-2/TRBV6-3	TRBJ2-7	CASSFRDRGRIEQYF
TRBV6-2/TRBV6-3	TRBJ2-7	CASSGQGSTYEQYF
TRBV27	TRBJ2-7	CASSRTGAHEQYF
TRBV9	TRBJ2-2	CASSVVGQGPGELFF
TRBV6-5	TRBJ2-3	CASSAFRGSTDTQYF
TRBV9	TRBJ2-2	CASSPSPSGFAGELFF
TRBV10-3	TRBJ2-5	CAISTGAAVQETQYF
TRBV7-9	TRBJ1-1	CASSFTAGTGLPEAFF
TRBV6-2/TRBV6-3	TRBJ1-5	CASSYSGRNQPQHF
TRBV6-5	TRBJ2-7	CASSYSSGVSEQYF
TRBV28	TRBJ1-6	CASSRPGAVSPLHF
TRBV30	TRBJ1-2	CASVPGGRLGYTF
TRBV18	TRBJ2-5	CASSQGQQETQYF
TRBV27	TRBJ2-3	CASGKRAVADTQYF
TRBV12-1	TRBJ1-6	CASSYSHPPRVSPWSPLHF
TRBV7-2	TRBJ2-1	CASSSGLSGGPYNEQFF
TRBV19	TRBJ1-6	CASSRLALIRDSNSPLHF
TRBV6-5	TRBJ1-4	CASRANRGYNEKLFF
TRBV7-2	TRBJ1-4	CASSLQGEKLFF
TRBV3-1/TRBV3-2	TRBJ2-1	CASSQVFVTRNEQFF
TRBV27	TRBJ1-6	CASSSAPGLGSPLHF
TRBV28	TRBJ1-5	CASSHYLLQGYNQPQHF
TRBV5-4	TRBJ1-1	CASSQMTGNTEAFF
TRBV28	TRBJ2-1	CASSFLRTRNNEQFF
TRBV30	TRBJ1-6	CAWATEGQANSPLHF
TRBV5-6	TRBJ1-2	CASSLSGEPYGYTF
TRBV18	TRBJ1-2	CASSPRTGEEGYTF
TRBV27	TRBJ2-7	CASSLAWGQGDYEQYF
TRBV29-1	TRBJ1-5	CSDKDRGGVQPQHF
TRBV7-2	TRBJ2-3	CASSTRQGSADTQYF
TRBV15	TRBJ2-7	CATSQRQGSYEQYF
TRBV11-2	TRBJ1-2	CASSGQESYGYTF
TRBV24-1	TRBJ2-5	CATSDMGGTQYF
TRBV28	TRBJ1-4	CASGVGQGMEKLFF
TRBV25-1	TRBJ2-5	CASSDLIGQGIQETQYF
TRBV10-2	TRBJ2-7	CASSVTTGEQYF
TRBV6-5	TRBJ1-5	CASTAGGNQPQHF
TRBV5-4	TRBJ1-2	CASSLKDSYGYTF
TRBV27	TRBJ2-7	CASSFGLAGAMEQYF